Described below is a single T cell receptor (beta chain) sequence and its context. Antigen specificity is unknown. Brentuximab vedotin exposure varied among the patients, all of whom had relapsed after autologous stem cell transplantation. These data are taken from a study of PD-1 blockade in classical Hodgkin lymphoma. Regarding the study as a whole: CD4+ TCR diversity, unlike CD8+, rose significantly by C4D1. Exclusion was applied to patients who started nivolumab under 1 year after ASCT. Partial responders and progressors had significantly lower baseline TCR diversity.

This CDR3 is 17 amino acids long. The V segment lost 0 bases and the J segment 0 bases; nucleotides outside the gene matches: 2. CDR1 and CDR2 from the germline V gene are LNHDA and SQIVND (reference sequence). This table comes from immunoSEQ multiplex PCR, and its TCRdb copy is limited to in-frame clones, with some not included. The sample contains about 36,000 clones, roughly three quarters of which appear only once. The source of this sequence is a human donor with classical Hodgkin lymphoma. V and J are TRBV19 and TRBJ1-4; TRBD1 matches at 9 bases. The material sequenced was peripheral blood mononuclear cells (PBMCs), taken before the second cycle of nivolumab. The CDR3 nucleotides read TGTGCCAGTAGTATAGAACAGGGGGCCACAACTAATGAAAAACTGTTTTTT. Amino acid sequence: CASSIEQGATTNEKLFF.